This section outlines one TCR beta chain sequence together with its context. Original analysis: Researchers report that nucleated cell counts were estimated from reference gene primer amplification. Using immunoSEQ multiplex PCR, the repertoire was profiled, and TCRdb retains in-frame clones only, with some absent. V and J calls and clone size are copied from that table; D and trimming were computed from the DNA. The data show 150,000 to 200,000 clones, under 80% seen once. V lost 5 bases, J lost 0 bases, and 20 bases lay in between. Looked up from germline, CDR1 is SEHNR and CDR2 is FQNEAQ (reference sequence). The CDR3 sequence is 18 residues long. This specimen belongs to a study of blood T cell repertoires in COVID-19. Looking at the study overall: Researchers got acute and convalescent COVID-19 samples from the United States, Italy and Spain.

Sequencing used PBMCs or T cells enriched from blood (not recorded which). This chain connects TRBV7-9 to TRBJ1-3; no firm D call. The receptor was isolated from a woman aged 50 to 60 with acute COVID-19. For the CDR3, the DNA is TGTGCCAGCAGCCCTCGAGCGCGGCCTCTGACCTCTGGAAACACCATATATTTT. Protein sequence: CASSPRARPLTSGNTIYF.